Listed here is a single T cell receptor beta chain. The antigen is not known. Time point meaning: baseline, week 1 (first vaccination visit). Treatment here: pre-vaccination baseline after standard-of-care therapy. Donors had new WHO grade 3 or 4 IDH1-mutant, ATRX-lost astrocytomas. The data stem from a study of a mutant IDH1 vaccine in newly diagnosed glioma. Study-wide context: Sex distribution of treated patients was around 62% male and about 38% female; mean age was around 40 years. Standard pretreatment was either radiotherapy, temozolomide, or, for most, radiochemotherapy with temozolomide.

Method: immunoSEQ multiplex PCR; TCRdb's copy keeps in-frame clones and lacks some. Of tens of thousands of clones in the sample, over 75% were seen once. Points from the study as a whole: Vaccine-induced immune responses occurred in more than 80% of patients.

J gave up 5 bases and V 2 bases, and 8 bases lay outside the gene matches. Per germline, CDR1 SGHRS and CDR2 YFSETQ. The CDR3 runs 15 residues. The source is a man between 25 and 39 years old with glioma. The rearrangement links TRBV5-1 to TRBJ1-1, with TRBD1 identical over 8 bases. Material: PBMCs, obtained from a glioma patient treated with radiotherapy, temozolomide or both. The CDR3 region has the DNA TGCGCCAGCAGCTTCCTGACAGGGGAAAGGACTGAAGCTTTCTTT. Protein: CASSFLTGERTEAFF.